The clone carrying this TCR beta chain was found a few times. TCRdb reprocessed the 5' RACE reads via MiXCR and lists one record per CDR3 protein. The table has hundreds of thousands of distinct CDR3 sequences, around an eighth seen once. The data were obtained in a study of T cells after yellow fever vaccination. CDR1 SGHVS and CDR2 FNYEAQ come from the germline V gene. V shed 5 bases and J shed 5 bases, with 14 bases lying between them. CDR3 length equals 14 residues. V is TRBV7-6 and J is TRBJ2-3; D is perhaps TRBD2 (6 bases). The source was PBMCs, collected on the day of the yellow fever booster vaccination. The clonotype was recovered from a man aged 25 to 45 who received the YFV17D yellow fever vaccine. CDR3 sequence: CASSLRLEGDTQYF. The CDR3, as DNA: TGTGCCAGCAGCCTCAGACTAGAGGGAGATACGCAGTATTTT.